This is a list of T cell receptor beta chains from one sample in a study of T cells in Graves' hyperthyroidism and ophthalmopathy. One entry per CDR3 protein results from TCRdb running MiXCR on the multiplex PCR reads. The sample consists of under 300,000 distinct CDR3 sequences, roughly 14% of them appearing once. Sequencing was done on a sample of blood. The receptors were sampled from a woman aged 25 to 39 with Graves' hyperthyroidism that later progressed to Graves' ophthalmopathy. Both conserved end residues are part of each CDR3. D genes are given only for firm matches. Clone size is given for some rows only: seen once, a few or many times, or a class if the clone is expanded.

j_call: TRBJ2-2; v_call: TRBV6-5; d_call: TRBD2; clone_size: .; cdr3_nt: TGTGCCAGCAGTTACTCGGGCGGGGGGTCCGGGGAGCTGTTTTTT; cdr3_aa: CASSYSGGGSGELFF
j_call: TRBJ2-1; v_call: TRBV5-1; d_call: .; clone_size: .; cdr3_nt: TGCGCCAGCAGTGGGGAACCTTACAATGAGCAGTTCTTC; cdr3_aa: CASSGEPYNEQFF
j_call: TRBJ1-2; v_call: TRBV28; d_call: .; clone_size: many; cdr3_nt: TGTGCCAGCACGGATAACTATGGCTACACCTTC; cdr3_aa: CASTDNYGYTF
j_call: TRBJ2-1; v_call: TRBV9; d_call: .; clone_size: few; cdr3_nt: TGTGCCAGCAGCGTAGATCAAGCCTACAATGAGCAGTTCTTC; cdr3_aa: CASSVDQAYNEQFF
j_call: TRBJ2-1; v_call: TRBV7-2; d_call: TRBD2; clone_size: .; cdr3_nt: TGTGCCAGCAGCTCCTCAGCGGGGGGCTCCAGCTCCTACAATGAGCAGTTCTTC; cdr3_aa: CASSSSAGGSSSYNEQFF
j_call: TRBJ2-2; v_call: TRBV19; d_call: TRBD2; clone_size: many; cdr3_nt: TGTGCCAGTAGCCGACTAGCGGGCACCGGGGAGCTGTTTTTT; cdr3_aa: CASSRLAGTGELFF
j_call: TRBJ2-5; v_call: TRBV7-6; d_call: .; clone_size: many; cdr3_nt: TGTGCCAGCAGCGGTACGTGGGAAGAGACCCAGTACTTC; cdr3_aa: CASSGTWEETQYF
j_call: TRBJ2-5; v_call: TRBV11-2; d_call: .; clone_size: many; cdr3_nt: TGTGCCAGCAGCTCAGAAAGTCTTCTGGTGTACTTC; cdr3_aa: CASSSESLLVYF
j_call: TRBJ2-3; v_call: TRBV9; d_call: TRBD1; clone_size: few; cdr3_nt: TGTGCCAGCAGCCCGGACAGGGGGCTGGCAGATACGCAGTATTTT; cdr3_aa: CASSPDRGLADTQYF
j_call: TRBJ1-6; v_call: TRBV9; d_call: TRBD1; clone_size: few; cdr3_nt: TGTGCCAGCAGCGTTTCACCGGGACAGGGGTGGCTCCACTTT; cdr3_aa: CASSVSPGQGWLHF
j_call: TRBJ1-3; v_call: TRBV20-1; d_call: .; clone_size: .; cdr3_nt: TGCAGTGCTCGGGGACGGGGAAACACCATATATTTT; cdr3_aa: CSARGRGNTIYF
j_call: TRBJ2-7; v_call: TRBV10-3; d_call: TRBD2; clone_size: many; cdr3_nt: TGTGCCATCAGGACTAGCGGGACCCACGAGCAGTACTTC; cdr3_aa: CAIRTSGTHEQYF
j_call: TRBJ2-3; v_call: TRBV6-2/TRBV6-3; d_call: .; clone_size: .; cdr3_nt: TGTGCCAGCAGACGGGCGGGACCCACAGATACGCAGTATTTT; cdr3_aa: CASRRAGPTDTQYF
j_call: TRBJ2-5; v_call: TRBV6-6; d_call: .; clone_size: .; cdr3_nt: TGTGCCAGCAGTTACTCTTGGGGGAGGCTACAAGAGACCCAGTACTTC; cdr3_aa: CASSYSWGRLQETQYF
j_call: TRBJ2-3; v_call: TRBV12-5; d_call: TRBD2; clone_size: .; cdr3_nt: TGTGCTAGTGGTTTGACCGCTAGCGGAAGCACAGATACGCAGTATTTT; cdr3_aa: CASGLTASGSTDTQYF
j_call: TRBJ1-1; v_call: TRBV6-2/TRBV6-3; d_call: .; clone_size: many; cdr3_nt: TGTGCCAGCAGTTACTCGACTTCCCGGGATTTCTTT; cdr3_aa: CASSYSTSRDFF
j_call: TRBJ1-1; v_call: TRBV2; d_call: TRBD1; clone_size: .; cdr3_nt: TGTGCCAGCATGATGACAGGGTCTGAAGCTTTCTTT; cdr3_aa: CASMMTGSEAFF
j_call: TRBJ2-1; v_call: TRBV6-1; d_call: TRBD2; clone_size: many; cdr3_nt: TGTGCCAGCAGCACAGATCAAGCGGGAGACTACAATGAGCAGTTCTTC; cdr3_aa: CASSTDQAGDYNEQFF
j_call: TRBJ2-5; v_call: TRBV19; d_call: TRBD2; clone_size: few; cdr3_nt: TGTGCCAGTAGTATGGGGGGGTCGAAGGAGACCCAGTACTTC; cdr3_aa: CASSMGGSKETQYF
j_call: TRBJ2-7; v_call: TRBV6-2/TRBV6-3; d_call: .; clone_size: many; cdr3_nt: TGTGCCAGCAGGGAGAGCTCCTACGAGCAGTACTTC; cdr3_aa: CASRESSYEQYF
j_call: TRBJ2-1; v_call: TRBV19; d_call: TRBD1; clone_size: .; cdr3_nt: TGTGCCAGTACCCCCGAGACAGGGGTCTTCAATGAGCAGTTCTTC; cdr3_aa: CASTPETGVFNEQFF
j_call: TRBJ2-7; v_call: TRBV9; d_call: .; clone_size: few; cdr3_nt: TGTGCCAGCAGCGTAGGTATCGACAGTGCTCTGGGTGAGCAGTACTTC; cdr3_aa: CASSVGIDSALGEQYF
j_call: TRBJ2-5; v_call: TRBV12-3/TRBV12-4; d_call: TRBD2; clone_size: .; cdr3_nt: TGTGCCAGCAGTGAAAGAGCGGGAGGTACGGGGACCCAGTACTTC; cdr3_aa: CASSERAGGTGTQYF
j_call: TRBJ1-4; v_call: TRBV6-1; d_call: .; clone_size: few; cdr3_nt: TGTGCCAGCAGTCCCAGAGGACAGAAATGGGAAAAACTGTTTTTT; cdr3_aa: CASSPRGQKWEKLFF
j_call: TRBJ1-2; v_call: TRBV30; d_call: .; clone_size: many; cdr3_nt: TGTGCCTGGAGTCTTCCGTTAGATGGCTACACCTTC; cdr3_aa: CAWSLPLDGYTF